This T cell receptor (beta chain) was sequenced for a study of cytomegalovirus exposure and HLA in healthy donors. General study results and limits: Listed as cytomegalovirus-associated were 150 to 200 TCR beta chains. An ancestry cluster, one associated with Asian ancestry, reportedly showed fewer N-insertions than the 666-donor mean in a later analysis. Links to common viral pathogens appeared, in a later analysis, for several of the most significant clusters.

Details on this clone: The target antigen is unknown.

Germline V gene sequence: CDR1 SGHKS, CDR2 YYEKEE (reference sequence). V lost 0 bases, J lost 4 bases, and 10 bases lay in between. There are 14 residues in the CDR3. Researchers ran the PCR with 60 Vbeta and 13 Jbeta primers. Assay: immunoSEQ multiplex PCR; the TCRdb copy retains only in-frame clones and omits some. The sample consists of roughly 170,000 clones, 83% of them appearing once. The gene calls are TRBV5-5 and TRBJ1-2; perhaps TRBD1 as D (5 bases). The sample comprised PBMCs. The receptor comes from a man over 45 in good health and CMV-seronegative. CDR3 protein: CASSLDPGIYGYTF. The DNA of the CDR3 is TGTGCCAGCAGCTTGGATCCAGGGATCTATGGCTACACCTTC.